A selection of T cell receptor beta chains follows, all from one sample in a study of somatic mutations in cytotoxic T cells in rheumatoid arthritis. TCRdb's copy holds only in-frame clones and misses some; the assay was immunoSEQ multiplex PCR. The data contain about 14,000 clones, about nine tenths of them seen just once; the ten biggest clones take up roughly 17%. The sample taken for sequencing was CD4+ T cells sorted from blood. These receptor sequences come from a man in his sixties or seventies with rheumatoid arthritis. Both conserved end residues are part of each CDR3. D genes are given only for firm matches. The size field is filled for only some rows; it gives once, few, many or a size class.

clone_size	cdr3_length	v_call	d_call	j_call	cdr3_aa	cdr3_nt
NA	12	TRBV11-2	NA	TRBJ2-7	CASSLDRYEQYF	TGTGCCAGCAGCCTCGACAGGTACGAGCAGTACTTC
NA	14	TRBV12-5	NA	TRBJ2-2	CASGLGSHTGELFF	TGTGCTAGTGGTTTGGGAAGCCACACCGGGGAGCTGTTTTTT
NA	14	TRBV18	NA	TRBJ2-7	CASSPPNGEYEQYF	TGTGCCAGCTCACCACCCAATGGTGAGTACGAGCAGTACTTC
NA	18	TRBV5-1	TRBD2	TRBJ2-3	CASSLASERGLRTDTQYF	TGCGCCAGCAGCTTGGCCTCCGAGCGGGGACTGCGCACAGATACGCAGTATTTT
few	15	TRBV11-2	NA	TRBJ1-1	CASSFRFPGVQEAFF	TGTGCCAGCAGCTTTCGATTCCCGGGGGTACAGGAAGCTTTCTTT
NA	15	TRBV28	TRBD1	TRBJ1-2	CASSFQPGQGWGYTF	TGTGCCAGCAGTTTCCAACCCGGACAGGGTTGGGGCTACACCTTC
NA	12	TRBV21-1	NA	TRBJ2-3	CASSNRLVAQYF	TGTGCCAGCAGCAATAGACTAGTAGCGCAGTATTTT
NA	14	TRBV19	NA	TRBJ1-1	CASSMQGVPGEAFF	TGTGCCAGTAGTATGCAGGGCGTTCCAGGCGAAGCTTTCTTT
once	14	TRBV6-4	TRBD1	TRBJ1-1	CASSAGTANTEAFF	TGTGCCAGCAGCGCCGGGACAGCGAACACTGAAGCTTTCTTT
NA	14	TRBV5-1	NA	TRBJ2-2	CASSPVRGTGELFF	TGCGCCAGCAGCCCGGTCAGGGGTACCGGGGAGCTGTTTTTT
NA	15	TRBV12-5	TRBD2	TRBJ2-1	CASGPPSGRVNEQFF	TGTGCTAGTGGCCCACCTAGCGGGAGAGTAAATGAGCAGTTCTTC
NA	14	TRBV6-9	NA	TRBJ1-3	CASSYATGENTIYF	TGTGCCAGCAGTTACGCCACAGGCGAAAACACCATATATTTT
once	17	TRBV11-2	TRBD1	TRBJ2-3	CASSLVLRGYVPDTQYF	TGTGCCAGCAGCTTAGTTCTCAGGGGGTACGTCCCAGATACGCAGTATTTT
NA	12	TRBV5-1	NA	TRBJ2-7	CASSLDTYEQYF	TGCGCCAGCAGCTTGGACACCTACGAGCAGTACTTC
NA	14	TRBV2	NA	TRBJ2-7	CASREGRSSYEQYF	TGTGCCAGCAGGGAAGGACGGAGCTCCTACGAGCAGTACTTC
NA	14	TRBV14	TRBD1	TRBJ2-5	CASSQGLRGETQYF	TGTGCCAGCAGCCAAGGTCTCAGGGGGGAGACCCAGTACTTC
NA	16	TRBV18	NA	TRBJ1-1	CASSPRSPDLNTEAFF	TGTGCCAGCTCACCACGTTCTCCGGACTTGAACACTGAAGCTTTCTTT
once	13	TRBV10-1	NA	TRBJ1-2	CASSESNSYGYTF	TGCGCCAGCAGTGAGTCTAACAGCTATGGCTACACCTTC
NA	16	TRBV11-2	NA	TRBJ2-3	CASSSLQSSSTDTQYF	TGTGCCAGCAGCAGCCTACAGAGCTCTAGCACAGATACGCAGTATTTT
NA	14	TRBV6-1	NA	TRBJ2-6	CASTLRIGANVLTF	TGTGCCAGCACGTTGCGTATTGGGGCCAACGTCCTGACTTTC
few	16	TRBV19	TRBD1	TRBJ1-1	CASSRQGSLVGTEAFF	TGTGCCAGTAGCCGACAGGGTTCTCTCGTCGGCACTGAAGCTTTCTTT
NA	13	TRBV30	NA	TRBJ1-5	CAWSTGSNQPQHF	TGTGCCTGGAGTACGGGAAGCAATCAGCCCCAGCATTTT